A single T cell receptor beta chain is shown here with its context. The sample is drawn from a study of blood T cell repertoires in COVID-19. Study background: The United States, Italy and Spain were the sources of the acute and convalescent COVID-19 samples.

Per the germline V gene, CDR1 is SGHTA and CDR2 is FQGNSA. J was trimmed by 4 bases and V by 8 bases; bases with no gene match: 4. This CDR3 has 13 residues. The assay was immunoSEQ multiplex PCR, and TCRdb's table has in-frame clones only and misses some. The top ten hold about 0.8% of the sample, which has some 200,000 clones, 94% seen once. The Seattle patients, enrolled during active infection, were followed longitudinally. The origin of this receptor is a man younger than 45 with COVID-19, enrolled during active disease. The sequencing sample was made of peripheral blood. The chain combines TRBV7-2 with TRBJ2-7; 11 nucleotides match TRBD2. CDR3 region: CASQRTSGYEQYF. CDR3 sequence (DNA): TGTGCCAGCCAAAGGACTAGCGGGTACGAGCAGTACTTC.